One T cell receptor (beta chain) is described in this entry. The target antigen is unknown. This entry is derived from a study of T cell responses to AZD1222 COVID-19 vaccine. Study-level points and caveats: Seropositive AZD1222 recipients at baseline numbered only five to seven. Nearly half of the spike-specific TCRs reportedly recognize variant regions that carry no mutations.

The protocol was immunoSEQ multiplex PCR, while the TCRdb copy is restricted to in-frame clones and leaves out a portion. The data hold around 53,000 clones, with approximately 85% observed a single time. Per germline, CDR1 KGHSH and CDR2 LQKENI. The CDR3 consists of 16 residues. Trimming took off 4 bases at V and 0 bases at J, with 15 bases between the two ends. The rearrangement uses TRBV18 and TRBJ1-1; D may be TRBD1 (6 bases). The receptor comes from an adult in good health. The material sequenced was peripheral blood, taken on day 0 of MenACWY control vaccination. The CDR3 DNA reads TGTGCCAGCTCACAAACGGGACAAGGAATGAACACTGAAGCTTTCTTT. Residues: CASSQTGQGMNTEAFF.